This T cell receptor (beta chain) was sequenced for a study of blood T cell repertoires in COVID-19. The trim removed 6 bases at V and 1 base at J, leaving 6 bases unmatched. Germline CDR1 LNHDA, CDR2 SQIVND (reference sequence). The CDR3 runs 15 residues. TCRdb's copy holds only in-frame clones and misses some; the assay was immunoSEQ multiplex PCR. This table holds about 240,000 clones, around four fifths found once. The sample consisted of peripheral blood. The receptor's source is a woman in her seventies with acute or convalescent COVID-19. The rearrangement links TRBV19 to TRBJ2-3; 8 bases map to TRBD1. The CDR3 nucleotides read TGTGCCAGTAGCAAACCGGGACAGGGCACAGATACGCAGTATTTT. Translating it yields CASSKPGQGTDTQYF.